The entry below gives a single TCR beta chain sequence along with its context. Its antigen is currently unknown. The sample belongs to a study of blood T cells in healthy people across ages. Through a sample-barcoded 5' primer and a J-beta primer mix, a second PCR was run for roughly 7 to 12 cycles. TCRdb independently ran MiXCR on the 5' RACE reads; one entry per CDR3 protein. Counted here are about 800,000 distinct CDR3 sequences, roughly 64% occurring once; the ten biggest clones make up 20% to 25%. Study outcomes and limitations: What prevented conclusive comparison of naive and antigen-experienced cells was that PBMCs were unsorted.

The CDR3 contains 15 residues. V shed 6 bases and J 4 bases; nucleotides not matched to a gene: 7. Germline assignment: CDR1 MDHEN and CDR2 SYDVKM. Samples had at least 6.5 million PBMCs isolated from them. The clonotype was recovered from a man aged 25-45 years in good health. The rearrangement links TRBV28 to TRBJ2-1; 9 bases map to TRBD2. The sample taken for sequencing was blood. DNA for the CDR3: TGTGCCAGCAGGTCTAGCGGGACGCTATACAATGAGCAGTTCTTC. This encodes CASRSSGTLYNEQFF.